These 20 T cell receptor beta chains share one sample of origin, sequenced in a study of human T cells and chemical hapten exposure. In TCRdb, the RACE reads were re-called with MiXCR into one record per CDR3 protein. The sample includes approximately 320,000 distinct CDR3 sequences, about 5% of them seen just once. Stated time point: pre-sensitization, week 0. Specified treatment: therapeutic diphenylcyclopropenone sensitization with weekly scalp DPC. The material was whole blood, obtained in connection with sensitization to the hapten diphenylcyclopropenone (DPC). Every receptor here comes from a young woman with alopecia areata. Some clones in this sample may be carry-over from other donors' samples.

This clonotype was counted ten times or more. The J gene is TRBJ2-1, the V gene TRBV29-1; maybe TRBD1 (5 bases). The V and J ends lost 7 bases and 0 bases respectively, with 13 bases between them. The CDR3 is 14 residues long. Germline-derived CDR1 and CDR2 are SQVTM and ANQGSEA. The chain's CDR3 is CSAVGQSSYNEQFF. The CDR3 DNA is TGCAGCGCTGTGGGGCAGTCCTCCTACAATGAGCAGTTCTTC.

This clonotype was observed a few times. V and J are TRBV5-1 and TRBJ2-7; TRBD2 matches 8 bases. V was clipped by 3 bases and J by 2 bases; unmatched bases: 4. CDR1 and CDR2 (germline): SGHRS, YFSETQ. The CDR3 sequence is 14 residues long. CDR3 nucleotide sequence: TGCGCCAGCAGCTCAACTAGCGGCCCCTACGAGCAGTACTTC. This sequence encodes CASSSTSGPYEQYF.

Many counts were recorded for this clonotype. The rearrangement uses TRBV9 and TRBJ2-3; 8 bases agree with TRBD2. Germline V CDR1 and CDR2: SGDLS, YYNGEE. The J segment lost 5 bases and the V segment lost 0 bases, leaving 8 bases of the junction unmatched. This CDR3 comprises 16 residues. In DNA, the CDR3 is TGTGCCAGCAGCGTAGCGGGGGGGCCGAGTAGAGATACGCAGTATTTT. Protein: CASSVAGGPSRDTQYF.

Ten or more counts support this clonotype. This chain links TRBV10-3 with TRBJ2-7, with no clear D. V lost 6 bases and J 2 bases, leaving 11 bases between the germline ends. This CDR3 has 13 residues. Germline V gene sequence: CDR1 ENHRY, CDR2 SYGVKD. The CDR3 DNA reads TGTGCCATCAGCCCCGGGCTCACCTACGAGCAGTACTTC. Translation: CAISPGLTYEQYF.

This clonotype was counted only a few times. The gene calls are TRBV12-3 or TRBV12-4 and TRBJ2-1; D ambiguous. There are 16 residues in the CDR3. Between the trimmed V and J ends, which lost 7 bases and 0 bases, there was a span of 16 bases. The chain's CDR3 is CASTETALSSYNEQFF. CDR3 coding DNA: TGTGCCAGCACCGAAACGGCGCTGAGCTCCTACAATGAGCAGTTCTTC.

This clonotype was detected ten times or more. The chain has TRBV4-3 and TRBJ2-1, with D perhaps TRBD1 (6 bases). The CDR3 is 14 amino acids. With 1 base removed from V and 7 bases from J, the gap between germline ends came to 11 bases. Germline V gene data show CDR1 as LGHNA and CDR2 as YSLEER. This CDR3 is CASSQGPRGNEQFF. DNA of the CDR3: TGCGCCAGCAGCCAAGGCCCGAGGGGGAATGAGCAGTTCTTC.

In its sample, this clonotype was seen many times. J is TRBJ2-3 and V is TRBV4-3; D is uncertain. This CDR3 contains 16 residues. V shed 1 base and J shed 1 base, with 12 bases lying between them. Germline loops: CDR1 LGHNA, CDR2 YSLEER. This CDR3 reads CASSQGGRIGTDTQYF. In DNA form, the CDR3 reads TGCGCCAGCAGCCAAGGCGGACGGATTGGCACAGATACGCAGTATTTT.

This clonotype was found many times. The rearrangement links TRBV5-6 to TRBJ2-4; 8 bases fit TRBD2. The CDR3 runs to 17 residues. V was pared by 1 base and J by 1 base, with 7 bases of the junction left unmatched. CDR1 is SGHDT, CDR2 YYEEEE, per germline. The CDR3 here is CASSLLRGAGAKNIQYF. In nucleotides, the CDR3 is TGTGCCAGCAGCTTGCTGCGGGGGGCCGGGGCCAAAAACATTCAGTACTTC.

The V call is TRBV11-2, the J call TRBJ2-7; TRBD1 is a possible D gene (6 bases). CDR1 is SGHAT and CDR2 is FQNNGV in the germline V gene. Trimming took off 5 bases at V and 5 bases at J, with 19 bases between the two ends. CDR3 length: 15 amino acids. The CDR3 protein is CASSPGQTRSHEQYF. The DNA of the CDR3 is TGTGCCAGCAGCCCCGGACAGACAAGATCCCACGAGCAGTACTTC.

This chain uses TRBV12-3 or TRBV12-4 with TRBJ2-5; D possibly corresponds to TRBD2 (5 bases). This CDR3 has 14 residues. The V and J ends lost 5 bases and 1 base respectively, with 11 bases between them. CDR3 loop: CASSLLGPQETQYF. CDR3 DNA sequence: TGTGCCAGCAGTCTACTAGGGCCCCAAGAGACCCAGTACTTC.

This clonotype was seen a few times. This chain uses TRBV12-3 or TRBV12-4 with TRBJ1-2; no clear D gene. There are 12 residues in the CDR3. The V end was cut by 2 bases, the J end by 4 bases, with 5 bases between. This chain's CDR3 is CASSLSVYGYTF. The CDR3 nucleotides are TGTGCCAGCAGTTTATCTGTCTATGGCTACACCTTC.

At least ten counts were recorded for this clonotype. The chain recombines TRBV5-1 with TRBJ1-2, with D possibly being TRBD1 (6 bases). The CDR3 totals 16 residues. Deletions cut 1 base from V and 4 bases from J, with 17 bases between. Looked up from germline, CDR1 is SGHRS and CDR2 is YFSETQ. CDR3 loop: CASSLIPGQTGYGYTF. CDR3 coding DNA: TGCGCCAGCAGCTTGATCCCCGGACAGACCGGCTATGGCTACACCTTC.

V is TRBV5-5 and J is TRBJ2-7; D might be TRBD2 (5 bases). Germline V gene sequence: CDR1 SGHKS, CDR2 YYEKEE (reference sequence). The CDR3 is made up of 16 amino acids. Trimming took 0 bases from V and 3 from J, leaving 16 bases between them. The CDR3 bases are TGTGCCAGCAGCTTGGGGCCCCTAGGTGAGGGCTACGAGCAGTACTTC. Translated, it gives CASSLGPLGEGYEQYF.

The chain links TRBV20-1 to TRBJ1-6; D uncertain. Trimming took 6 bases from V and 4 from J, leaving 13 bases between them. Germline loops: CDR1 DFQATT, CDR2 SNEGSKA (reference sequence). The CDR3 has 14 amino acids. The CDR3 DNA reads TGCAGTGCGAAGTTAGTGGCTTATAATTCACCCCTCCACTTT. It yields the protein CSAKLVAYNSPLHF.

This clonotype was seen ten or more times. The chain combines TRBV27 with TRBJ2-7; the match to TRBD2 covers 12 bases. The CDR3 runs 14 residues. Trimming took 6 bases from V and 2 from J; bases not matched to a gene: 2. Germline loops: CDR1 MNHEY, CDR2 SMNVEV (reference sequence). The CDR3 bases are TGTGCCAGCAGCCGGACTAGCGGGGCCTACGAGCAGTACTTC. Translation: CASSRTSGAYEQYF.

This clonotype has at least ten counts. The rearrangement links TRBV3-1 to TRBJ2-3; TRBD2 is a possible D gene (5 bases). This CDR3 contains 19 residues. Germline V gene data show CDR1 as LGHDT and CDR2 as YNNKEL (reference sequence). V was trimmed by 0 bases and J by 8 bases, leaving 27 bases between them. CDR3 nucleotides: TGTGCCAGCAGCCAAGAACGCCTTTGGCCAGAAGGGCGAAGCGGTACGCAGTATTTT. This sequence encodes CASSQERLWPEGRSGTQYF.

This clonotype was recorded at least ten times. The chain has TRBV14 and TRBJ1-6; D gene unclear. The CDR3 covers 18 residues. V lost 1 base and J lost 0, with 13 bases in between. Germline values: CDR1 SGHDN, CDR2 FVKESK. DNA of the CDR3: TGTGCCAGCAGCCAAGCTAACAGCCCGAGCTCCTATAATTCACCCCTCCACTTT. Its translation is CASSQANSPSSYNSPLHF.

This clonotype was observed a handful of times. This chain connects TRBV6-1 to TRBJ1-2; tentative D call: TRBD1 (5 bases). Germline loops: CDR1 MNHNS, CDR2 SASEGT. There are 14 residues in the CDR3. Trimming removed 5 bases at V and 6 bases at J, with 16 bases between. Here the CDR3 DNA reads TGTGCCAGCAGTCCCCCCCAGGGAGGGGATGGCTACACCTTC. Its translation is CASSPPQGGDGYTF.

This clonotype was picked up a small number of times. V is TRBV29-1 and J is TRBJ1-1; D ambiguous. V was pared by 5 bases and J by 2 bases, with 12 bases between. Germline V gives CDR1 SQVTM, CDR2 ANQGSEA. This CDR3 has 13 residues. The CDR3 nucleotides are TGCAGCGTTTTCCAGGCCGGAAACACTGAAGCTTTCTTT. Amino acid sequence: CSVFQAGNTEAFF. Together with reference TRBV29-1 and TRBJ1-1, the CDR3 gives the full variable domain: SAVISQKPSRDICQRGTSLTIQCQVDSQVTMMFWYRQQPGQSLTLIATANQGSEATYESGFVIDKFPISRPNLTFSTLTVSNMSPEDSSIYLCSVFQAGNTEAFFGQGTRLTVV.

This clonotype was seen repeatedly, ten times or more. The chain employs TRBV7-9 and TRBJ2-1; D gene ambiguous. Trimming pared 6 bases from V and 10 bases from J, leaving 16 bases between. Germline V CDR1 and CDR2: SEHNR, FQNEAQ (reference sequence). The CDR3 length is 13 residues. CDR3 bases: TGTGCCAGCAGACCCCTATTGGGGTACGAGCAGTTCTTC. Its protein product is CASRPLLGYEQFF.